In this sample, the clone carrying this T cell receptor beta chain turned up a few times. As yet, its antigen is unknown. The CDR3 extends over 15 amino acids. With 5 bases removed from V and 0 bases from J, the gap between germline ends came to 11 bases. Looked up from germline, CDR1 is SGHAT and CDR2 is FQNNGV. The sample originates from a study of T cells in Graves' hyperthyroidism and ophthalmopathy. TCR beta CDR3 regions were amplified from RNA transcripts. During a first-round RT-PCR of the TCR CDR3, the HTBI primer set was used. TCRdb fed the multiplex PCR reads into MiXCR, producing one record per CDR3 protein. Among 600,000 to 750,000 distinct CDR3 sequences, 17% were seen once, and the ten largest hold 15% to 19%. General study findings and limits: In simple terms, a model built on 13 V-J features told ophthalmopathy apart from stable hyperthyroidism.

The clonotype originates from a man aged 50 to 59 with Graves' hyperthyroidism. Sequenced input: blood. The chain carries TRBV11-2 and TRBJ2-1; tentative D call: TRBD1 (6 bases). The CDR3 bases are TGTGCCAGCAGCCCAGGGGCGAGCTCCTACAATGAGCAGTTCTTC. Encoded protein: CASSPGASSYNEQFF.